Here is one TCR beta chain with its context. In its sample, this clonotype was seen a few times. Its antigen specificity is not known. There are no base qualities to consult, and no much larger clone falls within one base. Read against the paper, the sample's time point label means: 45 to 55 days after influenza vaccine administration. The sample comes from a study of response to subunit inactivated influenza vaccine (dated by TCRdb to 2016 to 2019). Describing the broader study: To follow how T cells responded to a trivalent subunit inactivated influenza vaccine, the researchers relied on deep quantitative profiling of the T cell receptor repertoire. What the work shows at the level of the full study, not this receptor alone: According to the authors, only a limited number of new T cells may be recruited by each seasonal influenza vaccination.

The CDR3 numbers 13 residues from cysteine through phenylalanine. Of all the DNA, just the CDR3 is kept, 39 bases in frame from base 1. CDR1 is given as WSHSY and CDR2 as SAAADI, both from the germline V gene. Trimming at the junction amounts to 6 bases on V and 1 base on J, and the germline ends lie 10 bases apart. Libraries were constructed by RT-PCR. The data were produced on an Illumina HiSeq 2500. Using fastp trimming at Q25 and MiXCR clonotype assembly, TCRdb reanalyzed the public sequencing data and kept in-frame beta chains. Rows are unified per CDR3 protein, each entry keeping the most common DNA and genes. The sample table shows about 480,000 distinct CDR3 sequences, and roughly 9.7% are seen once. The ten largest make up about an eighth of the sample.

The sample was PBMCs from blood, taken roughly 46 days after vaccination. This receptor chain uses TRBV10-2 and TRBJ2-7, and possibly TRBD1, on 6 matching bases. This sequence was found in a man between 50 and 59 years old who received an inactivated influenza vaccine. Donor details come from another sample of the same person, matched by shared clones. The CDR3 protein: CASRITGSYEQYF. The bases read TGCGCCAGCAGAATCACAGGGTCCTACGAGCAGTACTTC.